The TCR beta chain under discussion was sequenced for a study of beta chain features in type 1 diabetes. Whole-study results and caveats: The study found moderately but significantly shorter TCRB CDR3s in all four CD4+ subsets of Type 1 diabetes patients. Among patients, naive, central memory and Treg TCRB repertoires appeared more similar than among healthy donors.

Sequencing targeted expressed TCRB transcripts, as all isolated RNA had been reverse transcribed. Data came from immunoSEQ multiplex PCR; TCRdb stores just in-frame clones and leaves some out. The table has 53,000 or so clones, about 60% seen once. Germline V gene data show CDR1 as SGHTA and CDR2 as FQGTGA. Unmatched junction bases numbered 4, after V lost 4 bases and J lost 5 bases. This CDR3 has 13 amino acids. This clone occurred a few times. Its antigen is still unknown. Material for sequencing was stem cell memory CD4+ T cells from blood. The gene calls are TRBV7-3 and TRBJ2-7, with TRBD2 matching over 8 bases. This TCR derives from a woman between 25 and 40 years old with type 1 diabetes. The CDR3 DNA reads as TGTGCCAGCAGCTCGGGACTAGGGGACGAGCAGTACTTC. It translates to CASSSGLGDEQYF.